One and the same sample provided the 9 T cell receptor beta chains below, sequenced in a study of T cells in Graves' hyperthyroidism and ophthalmopathy. Amplified TCR beta CDR3 regions came from RNA transcripts. First-round RT-PCR with HTBI primers amplified the TCR CDR3 region. In TCRdb, the multiplex PCR reads were re-called with MiXCR into one record per CDR3 protein. The sample consists of about 370,000 distinct CDR3 sequences, approximately 14% of them appearing once. The sample comprised blood. These receptor sequences come from a woman aged 60-70 years with Graves' ophthalmopathy.

This clonotype was counted many times. This chain uses TRBV5-1 with TRBJ2-7; TRBD1 matches at 8 bases. V trimming: 4 bases; J trimming: 3 bases; junction bases outside the gene matches: 3. Looked up from germline, CDR1 is SGHRS and CDR2 is YFSETQ. The length of the CDR3 is 13 residues. The chain's CDR3 is CASSTGQGYEQYF. The CDR3 coding sequence is TGCGCCAGCAGCACAGGACAGGGCTACGAGCAGTACTTC. Full variable domain (rest looked up from reference TRBV5-1 and TRBJ2-7): KAGVTQTPRYLIKTRGQQVTLSCSPISGHRSVSWYQQTPGQGLQFLFEYFSETQRNKGNFPGRFSGRQFSNSRSEMNVSTLELGDSALYLCASSTGQGYEQYFGPGTRLTVT.

CDR3 amino acids: CSAAAGLAGEDEQYF. The CDR3 DNA follows: TGCAGTGCCGCAGCGGGGCTAGCGGGGGAGGACGAGCAGTACTTC. The J gene is TRBJ2-7, the V gene TRBV20-1; 10 bases align to TRBD2. Per the germline V gene, CDR1 is DFQATT and CDR2 is SNEGSKA (reference sequence). The CDR3 has 15 amino acids. J gave up 5 bases and V 6 bases, and 13 bases lay outside the gene matches.

This clonotype was recorded a few times. V gene TRBV7-3 combines with J gene TRBJ2-1, with a possible D match to TRBD1 (6 bases). The V gene lost 2 bases and the J gene lost 10 bases, with 21 bases spanning the gap. From germline, CDR1 is SGHTA and CDR2 FQGTGA. The CDR3 runs to 16 residues. CDR3 bases: TGTGCCAGCAGCTTAGGGGGCCTGGTTGTTGGTGAGGAGCAGTTCTTC. As protein: CASSLGGLVVGEEQFF.

This clonotype has a count of ten or more. V gene TRBV6-2 or TRBV6-3 combines with J gene TRBJ2-7; tentatively, D is TRBD2 (5 bases). Trimming removed 6 bases at V and 3 bases at J, with 18 bases between. This CDR3 is 15 amino acids long. CDR1 and CDR2 (germline): MNHEY, SVGEGT. In DNA, the CDR3 is TGTGCCAGCAGAAAGGAACTAGGGTTGATCTACGAGCAGTACTTC. Protein product: CASRKELGLIYEQYF.

This chain connects TRBV20-1 to TRBJ1-2; D is undetermined. The CDR3 is 13 amino acids. V was trimmed by 6 bases and J by 4 bases, leaving 15 bases between them. Germline V gene data show CDR1 as DFQATT and CDR2 as SNEGSKA (reference sequence). DNA of the CDR3: TGCAGTGCCCCTAGGGCAGGAACCTATGGCTACACCTTC. Translating gives CSAPRAGTYGYTF.

The sample holds a few counts of this clonotype. The chain links TRBV4-1 to TRBJ2-5, with 7 bases identical to TRBD2. Trimming removed 0 bases from V and 0 bases from J; junction bases left unmatched: 1. The CDR3 sequence is 15 residues long. Germline V gives CDR1 MGHRA, CDR2 YSYEKL. In DNA, the CDR3 is TGCGCCAGCAGCCAAGACGGGGGGAACCAAGAGACCCAGTACTTC. Its translation is CASSQDGGNQETQYF.

This clonotype was seen only a few times. The chain links TRBV6-4 to TRBJ2-1, with 11 bases fitting TRBD2. Germline V gene data show CDR1 as MRHNA and CDR2 as SNTAGT. The ends lost 5 bases at V and 3 bases at J; junction bases unmatched: 9. CDR3 length: 17 amino acids. The CDR3 DNA is TGTGCCAGCAGTACTCAAACCGGGACTAGCGGCTACAATGAGCAGTTCTTC. As protein: CASSTQTGTSGYNEQFF.

V and J are TRBV28 and TRBJ2-5, with 8 bases that match TRBD1. V was pared by 5 bases and J by 2 bases, with 7 bases of the junction left unmatched. There are 15 residues in the CDR3. CDR1 and CDR2 from the germline V gene are MDHEN and SYDVKM. The CDR3 protein is CASSTRGLEQETQYF. DNA of the CDR3: TGTGCCAGCAGTACCAGGGGGCTAGAGCAAGAGACCCAGTACTTC.

The rearrangement links TRBV30 to TRBJ1-5; D is possibly TRBD1 (6 bases). Germline V gene sequence: CDR1 GTSNPN, CDR2 SVGIG (reference sequence). CDR3 size: 14 residues. V lost 2 bases and J 1 base, leaving 9 bases between the germline ends. Here the CDR3 reads CAWSKGGSNQPQHF. The CDR3 nucleotides read TGTGCCTGGAGTAAGGGGGGGAGCAATCAGCCCCAGCATTTT.